Following are 32 T cell receptor beta chains from one sample sequenced in a study of T cells expressing NK-cell markers. TCRdb re-called the 5' RACE reads and gives one entry per CDR3 protein, without DNA. The table for this sample gives some 440,000 distinct CDR3 sequences. Source material: blood T cells: a sorted CD56 or NKG2C T cell subset, CD4+ or CD8+ T cells, or bulk PBMC T cells (not recorded which). Every receptor here comes from a woman aged 45-65 years in good health.

The chain combines TRBV6-1 with TRBJ1-5; the TCRdb D gene call, TRBD1, has no DNA to confirm it. CDR1 and CDR2 from the germline V gene are MNHNS and SASEGT. The length of the CDR3 is 14 residues. The chain's CDR3 is CASTRDSSHQPQHF.

The chain carries TRBV5-1 and TRBJ2-2; lacking DNA, the TRBD2 call made by TCRdb goes unchecked. Germline V gene sequence: CDR1 SGHRS, CDR2 YFSETQ. The CDR3 totals 15 residues. CDR3 sequence: CASSWSGVSTGELFF.

V gene TRBV18 combines with J gene TRBJ1-1. The CDR3 sequence is 13 residues long. The germline CDR1 and CDR2 sequences are KGHSH and LQKENI. CDR3: CASSLPRRPEAFF.

The chain employs TRBV25-1 and TRBJ1-1. The CDR3 totals 11 residues. Germline CDR1 reads MGHDK; CDR2 reads SYGVNS. The CDR3 is CASTENTEAFF.

This chain links TRBV20-1 with TRBJ1-5; the D gene TCRdb calls, TRBD1, cannot be checked with no DNA. The CDR3 is 15 residues long. CDR1 is DFQATT, CDR2 SNEGSKA, per germline (reference sequence). The CDR3 sequence is CSASGGGNSNQPQHF.

V and J are TRBV11-3 and TRBJ1-1; as DNA is missing, the TRBD1 call by TCRdb cannot be tested. CDR1 SGHNT and CDR2 YENEEA come from the germline V gene. This CDR3 region has 15 residues. CDR3 loop: CASSFPTAMNTEAFF.

The chain employs TRBV7-9 and TRBJ2-5. Germline V gives CDR1 SEHNR, CDR2 FQNEAQ (reference sequence). The CDR3 totals 16 residues. CDR3 residues: CASSSMDGVVQETQYF. Full variable domain (remainder filled in from reference TRBV7-9 and TRBJ2-5): DTGVSQNPRHKITKRGQNVTFRCDPISEHNRLYWYRQTLGQGPEFLTYFQNEAQLEKSRLLSDRFSAERPKGSFSTLEIQRTEQGDSAMYLCASSSMDGVVQETQYFGPGTRLLVL.

The gene calls are TRBV11-2 and TRBJ2-4. CDR3 length: 17 amino acids. Germline lookup yields CDR1 SGHAT and CDR2 FQNNGV. This chain's CDR3 is CASSSGGFSLAKNIQYF.

CDR3 amino acids: CSATPGQGSNQPQHF. This sequence joins TRBV20-1 and TRBJ1-5; TCRdb proposes TRBD1, but this gene call is untestable without DNA. The CDR3 runs 15 residues. Germline-derived CDR1 and CDR2 are DFQATT and SNEGSKA (reference sequence).

The chain couples TRBV12-5 to TRBJ1-1; TCRdb's D gene call, TRBD1, goes unchecked for lack of DNA. Germline lookup yields CDR1 LGHNT and CDR2 FRNRAP. The CDR3 runs 16 residues. The CDR3 region is CASGLPRTGLNTEAFF. Supplemented by reference TRBV12-5 and TRBJ1-1, the full variable domain reads DARVTQTPRHKVTEMGQEVTMRCQPILGHNTVFWYRQTMMQGLELLAYFRNRAPLDDSGMPKDRFSAEMPDATLATLKIQPSEPRDSAVYFCASGLPRTGLNTEAFFGQGTRLTVV.

The CDR3: CSAPEGANYGYTF. V gene TRBV20-1 combines with J gene TRBJ1-2. From germline, CDR1 is DFQATT and CDR2 SNEGSKA (reference sequence). This CDR3 is 13 amino acids long.

This chain links TRBV7-2 with TRBJ2-3; TCRdb reports TRBD1, a call that lacks DNA to check it against. This CDR3 has 14 residues. Germline CDR1 SGHTA, CDR2 FQGNSA. CDR3 protein: CASSYYRGADTQYF.

The gene calls are TRBV5-1 and TRBJ2-1; there is no DNA to check the TCRdb D call of TRBD1. The CDR3 length is 17 residues. Germline lookup yields CDR1 SGHRS and CDR2 YFSETQ. CDR3 loop: CASSSQGARFGYNEQFF.

This chain's CDR3 is CSVEGTSGDILQETQYF. The V call is TRBV29-1, the J call TRBJ2-5; TCRdb indicates TRBD2, and absent DNA this call remains unverified. CDR3 length: 17 residues. CDR1 and CDR2 (germline): SQVTM, ANQGSEA.

The chain links TRBV5-1 to TRBJ2-2; no DNA is available, so the TRBD2 call from TCRdb remains unchecked. The CDR3 runs to 19 residues. The germline CDR1 and CDR2 sequences are SGHRS and YFSETQ. The CDR3: CASSLPGTTHSANTGELFF.

This chain uses TRBV11-2 with TRBJ2-1; TCRdb returns TRBD2, unconfirmable since there is no DNA. This CDR3 is built from 16 residues. The germline V gene has CDR1 SGHAT and CDR2 FQNNGV. This CDR3 reads CASSVLGLAANNEQFF.

This chain joins TRBV2 and TRBJ1-6; as DNA is missing, the TRBD1 call by TCRdb cannot be tested. This CDR3 is built from 14 residues. The germline gives CDR1 SNHLY, CDR2 FYNNEI. This CDR3 reads CASTPGQGVTPLHF.

V is TRBV30 and J is TRBJ1-6. This CDR3 region has 15 residues. Germline V lookup: CDR1 GTSNPN, CDR2 SVGIG (reference sequence). Here the CDR3 reads CAWSVRGGLNSPLHF.

The rearrangement links TRBV24-1 to TRBJ2-7. Per the germline V gene, CDR1 is KGHDR and CDR2 is SFDVKD. There are 14 residues in the CDR3. The CDR3 spells CATSNTGGSYEQYF.

The V and J genes are TRBV11-3 and TRBJ2-2; TCRdb calls TRBD1, which cannot be checked without DNA. The CDR3 covers 17 residues. Germline assignment: CDR1 SGHNT and CDR2 YENEEA. CDR3 residues: CASSPSPGQRNTGELFF.

The chain carries TRBV12-3 or TRBV12-4 and TRBJ2-1; there is no DNA to check the TCRdb D call of TRBD1. The CDR3 covers 13 residues. The CDR3 reads CAGRLGAGDEQFF.

The chain joins TRBV2 to TRBJ2-1; TCRdb names TRBD2, which stays unverified in the absence of DNA. CDR1 is SNHLY and CDR2 is FYNNEI in the germline V gene. This CDR3 contains 14 residues. The CDR3 is CASTELLAGAEQFF.

CDR3 sequence reads: CATSRTSDSQTF. The chain links TRBV15 to TRBJ1-2; TCRdb calls TRBD1, which cannot be checked without DNA. Germline assignment: CDR1 LNHNV and CDR2 YYDKDF (reference sequence). The CDR3 runs to 12 residues.

The V and J genes are TRBV15 and TRBJ2-5; without DNA, the TCRdb call of TRBD2 cannot be checked. The CDR3 loop spans 17 amino acids. The germline gives CDR1 LNHNV, CDR2 YYDKDF (reference sequence). The CDR3 here is CATSRDLSGSPTGTQYF. The variable domain in full, with the rest retrieved from reference TRBV15 and TRBJ2-5, is DAMVIQNPRYQVTQFGKPVTLSCSQTLNHNVMYWYQQKSSQAPKLLFHYYDKDFNNEADTPDNFQSRRPNTSFCFLDIRSPGLGDTAMYLCATSRDLSGSPTGTQYFGPGTRLLVL.

The chain links TRBV12-3 or TRBV12-4 to TRBJ1-1. The CDR3 has 12 residues. CDR3 loop: CASSLSNTEAFF.

This chain uses TRBV12-5 with TRBJ2-7; there is no DNA to check the TCRdb D call of TRBD1. Germline V gene lookup returns CDR1 LGHNT and CDR2 FRNRAP. The CDR3 covers 14 residues. The CDR3 reads CASAQGQGGSEQYF.

The gene calls are TRBV7-2 and TRBJ2-1; the TCRdb D gene call, TRBD1, has no DNA to confirm it. This CDR3 region has 16 residues. CDR1 and CDR2 (germline): SGHTA, FQGNSA. The CDR3 here is CASSPHVASSYNEQFF.

J is TRBJ2-4 and V is TRBV7-2; the TRBD1 assignment by TCRdb is unverifiable without DNA. Germline assignment: CDR1 SGHTA and CDR2 FQGNSA. This CDR3 has 16 amino acids. This CDR3 is CASSLGGSGHKNIQYF. Complete variable domain (other parts from reference TRBV7-2 and TRBJ2-4): GAGVSQSPSNKVTEKGKDVELRCDPISGHTALYWYRQSLGQGLEFLIYFQGNSAPDKSGLPSDRFSAERTGGSVSTLTIQRTQQEDSAVYLCASSLGGSGHKNIQYFGAGTRLSVL.

V is TRBV3-1 and J is TRBJ1-1. From germline, CDR1 is LGHDT and CDR2 YNNKEL (reference sequence). The CDR3 runs 14 residues. The CDR3 sequence: CASSQSRRATEAFF.

The chain couples TRBV7-9 to TRBJ2-2; TCRdb proposes TRBD2, but this gene call is untestable without DNA. The CDR3 runs to 16 residues. Germline V gives CDR1 SEHNR, CDR2 FQNEAQ (reference sequence). The CDR3 sequence: CASSWPSGTNTGELFF.

This CDR3 is CAIKGTANQPQHF. The gene calls are TRBV10-3 and TRBJ1-5; the D gene TCRdb calls, TRBD1, cannot be checked with no DNA. This CDR3 has 13 residues. Germline V CDR1 and CDR2: ENHRY, SYGVKD.

The V gene is TRBV3-1, the J gene TRBJ2-5; TCRdb calls TRBD2, which cannot be checked without DNA. Germline V gene sequence: CDR1 LGHDT, CDR2 YNNKEL (reference sequence). The CDR3 extends over 15 amino acids. The CDR3 region is CASSPSPGRQETQYF.